The T cell receptor beta chain under discussion was sequenced for a study of CD8 T cells in ankylosing spondylitis. The CDR3 covers 15 residues. V shed 0 bases and J 2 bases; nucleotides not matched to a gene: 2. Per germline, CDR1 SGHRS and CDR2 YFSETQ. A quantitative 5'-RACE method, one with molecular barcodes, was used to make TCR beta libraries. TCRdb called the 5' RACE reads again in MiXCR, with one record for every CDR3 protein. Among some 130,000 distinct CDR3 sequences listed, roughly an eighth were seen once. Overall study results and limits: Blood from ankylosing spondylitis patients appeared to carry a characteristic roughly 8-variant TCR beta motif. Reportedly, matched ankylosing spondylitis synovial fluid was significantly enriched for disease-linked clones. Those disease-linked clones were CD8+; they were also relatively rare in peripheral blood.

As concerns this clonotype: Its antigen is undetermined.

The rearrangement joins TRBV5-1 to TRBJ2-7; the match to TRBD2 covers 10 bases. This sequence originates from a female donor with ankylosing spondylitis or in good health (not recorded which). The sample consisted of blood, either unsorted or a sorted T cell fraction (not recorded which). CDR3 sequence: CASSLGTSGTYEQYF. The CDR3 region has the DNA TGCGCCAGCAGCTTGGGGACTAGCGGTACCTACGAGCAGTACTTC.